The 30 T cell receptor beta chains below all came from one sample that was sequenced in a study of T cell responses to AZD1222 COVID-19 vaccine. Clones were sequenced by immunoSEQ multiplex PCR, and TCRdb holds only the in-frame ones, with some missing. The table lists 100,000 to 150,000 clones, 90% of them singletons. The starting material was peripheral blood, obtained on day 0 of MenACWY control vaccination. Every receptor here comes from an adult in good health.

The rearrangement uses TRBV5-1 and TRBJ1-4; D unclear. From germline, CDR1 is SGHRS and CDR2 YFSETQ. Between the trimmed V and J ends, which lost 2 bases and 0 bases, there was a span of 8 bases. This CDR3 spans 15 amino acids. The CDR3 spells CASSFAHSTNEKLFF. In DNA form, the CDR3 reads TGCGCCAGCAGCTTCGCGCACTCAACTAATGAAAAACTGTTTTTT. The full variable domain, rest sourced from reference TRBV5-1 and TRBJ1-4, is KAGVTQTPRYLIKTRGQQVTLSCSPISGHRSVSWYQQTPGQGLQFLFEYFSETQRNKGNFPGRFSGRQFSNSRSEMNVSTLELGDSALYLCASSFAHSTNEKLFFGSGTQLSVL.

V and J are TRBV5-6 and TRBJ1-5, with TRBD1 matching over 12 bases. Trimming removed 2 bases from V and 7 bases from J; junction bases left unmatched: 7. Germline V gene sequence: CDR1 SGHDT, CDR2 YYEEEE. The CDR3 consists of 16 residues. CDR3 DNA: TGTGCCAGCAGCTTTGGGACAGGGGGCCCACGACAGCCCCAGCATTTT. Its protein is CASSFGTGGPRQPQHF.

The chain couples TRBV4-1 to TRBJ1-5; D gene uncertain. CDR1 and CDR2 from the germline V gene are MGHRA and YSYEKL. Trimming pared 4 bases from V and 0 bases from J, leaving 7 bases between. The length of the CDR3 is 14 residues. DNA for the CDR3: TGCGCCAGCAGCCCTATTGATAGCAATCAGCCCCAGCATTTT. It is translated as CASSPIDSNQPQHF.

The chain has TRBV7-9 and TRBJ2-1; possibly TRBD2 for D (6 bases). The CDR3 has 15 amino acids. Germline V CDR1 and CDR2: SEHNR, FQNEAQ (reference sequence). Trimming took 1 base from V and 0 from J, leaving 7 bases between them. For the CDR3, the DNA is TGTGCCAGCAGCTTAGGCGGGGCCTCCTACAATGAGCAGTTCTTC. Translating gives CASSLGGASYNEQFF. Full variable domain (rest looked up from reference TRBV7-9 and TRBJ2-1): DTGVSQNPRHKITKRGQNVTFRCDPISEHNRLYWYRQTLGQGPEFLTYFQNEAQLEKSRLLSDRFSAERPKGSFSTLEIQRTEQGDSAMYLCASSLGGASYNEQFFGPGTRLTVL.

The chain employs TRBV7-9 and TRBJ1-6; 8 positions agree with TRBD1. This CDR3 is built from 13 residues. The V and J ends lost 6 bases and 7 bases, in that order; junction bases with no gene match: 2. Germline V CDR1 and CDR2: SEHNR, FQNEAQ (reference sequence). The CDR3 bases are TGTGCCAGCAGGGGACAGGCCAATTCACCCCTCCACTTT. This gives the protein CASRGQANSPLHF.

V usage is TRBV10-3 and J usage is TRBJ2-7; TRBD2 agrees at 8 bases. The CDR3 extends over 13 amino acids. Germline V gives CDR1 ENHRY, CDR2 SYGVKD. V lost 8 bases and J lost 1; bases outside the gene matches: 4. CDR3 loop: CAIDREGSYEQYF. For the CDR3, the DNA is TGTGCCATCGACCGGGAGGGGTCCTACGAGCAGTACTTC.

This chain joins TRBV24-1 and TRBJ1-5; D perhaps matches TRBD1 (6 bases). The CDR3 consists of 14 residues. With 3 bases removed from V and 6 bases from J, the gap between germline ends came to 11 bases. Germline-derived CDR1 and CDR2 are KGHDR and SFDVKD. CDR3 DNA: TGTGCCACCAGTGATCCAGGGGATAGTCAGCCCCAGCATTTT. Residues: CATSDPGDSQPQHF.

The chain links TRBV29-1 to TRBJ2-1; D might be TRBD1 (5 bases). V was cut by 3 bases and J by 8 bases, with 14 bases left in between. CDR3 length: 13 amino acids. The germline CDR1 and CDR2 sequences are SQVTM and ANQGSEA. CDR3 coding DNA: TGCAGCGTTGAGAACGACCCGACAGATGAGCAGTTCTTC. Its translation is CSVENDPTDEQFF.

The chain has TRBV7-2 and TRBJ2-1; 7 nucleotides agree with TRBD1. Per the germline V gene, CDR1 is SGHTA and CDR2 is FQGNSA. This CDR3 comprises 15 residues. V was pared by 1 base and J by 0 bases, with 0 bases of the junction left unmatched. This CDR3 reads CASSLGTGSYNEQFF. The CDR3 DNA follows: TGTGCCAGCAGCTTAGGGACAGGCTCCTACAATGAGCAGTTCTTC.

The CDR3 protein is CASSLDTWGTYEQYV. CDR3 in DNA: TGTGCCAGCAGCTTAGATACATGGGGGACCTACGAGCAGTACGTC. The chain joins TRBV11-3 to TRBJ2-7; D may match TRBD1 or TRBD2 (5 bases each). CDR1 and CDR2 from the germline V gene are SGHNT and YENEEA. This CDR3 has 15 residues. Trimming stripped 0 bases from V and 2 bases from J, with 11 bases between.

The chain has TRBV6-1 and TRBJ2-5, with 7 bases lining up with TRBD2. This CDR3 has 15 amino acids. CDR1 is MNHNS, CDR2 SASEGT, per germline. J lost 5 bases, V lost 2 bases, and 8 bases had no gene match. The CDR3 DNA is TGTGCCAGCAGTGAACCTATGGGAGGGTTGGAGACCCAGTACTTC. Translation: CASSEPMGGLETQYF.

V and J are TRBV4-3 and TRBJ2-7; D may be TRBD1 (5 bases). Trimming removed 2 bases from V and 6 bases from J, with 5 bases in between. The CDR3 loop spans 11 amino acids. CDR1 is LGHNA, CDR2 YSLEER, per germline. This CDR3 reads CASSQQGEQYV. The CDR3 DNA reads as TGCGCCAGCAGCCAACAGGGCGAGCAGTACGTC.

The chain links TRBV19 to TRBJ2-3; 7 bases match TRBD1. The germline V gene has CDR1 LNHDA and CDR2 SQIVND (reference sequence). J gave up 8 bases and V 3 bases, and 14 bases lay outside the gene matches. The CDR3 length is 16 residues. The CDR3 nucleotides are TGTGCCAGTAGTATGGCTGACAGGGTCCTACGGGGTACGCAGTATTTT. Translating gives CASSMADRVLRGTQYF.

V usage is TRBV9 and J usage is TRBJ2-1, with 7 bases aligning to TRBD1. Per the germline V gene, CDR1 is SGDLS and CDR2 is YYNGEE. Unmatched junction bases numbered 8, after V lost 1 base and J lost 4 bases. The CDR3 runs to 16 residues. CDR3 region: CASSVMSAGGYNEQFF. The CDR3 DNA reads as TGTGCCAGCAGCGTAATGTCGGCAGGGGGATACAATGAGCAGTTCTTC.

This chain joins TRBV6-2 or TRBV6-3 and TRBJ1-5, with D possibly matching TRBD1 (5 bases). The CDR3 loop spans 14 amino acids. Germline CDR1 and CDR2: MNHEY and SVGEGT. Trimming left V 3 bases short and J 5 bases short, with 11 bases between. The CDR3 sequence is CASSYLGDYQPQHF. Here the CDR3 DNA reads TGTGCCAGCAGTTATCTAGGGGATTATCAGCCCCAGCATTTT.

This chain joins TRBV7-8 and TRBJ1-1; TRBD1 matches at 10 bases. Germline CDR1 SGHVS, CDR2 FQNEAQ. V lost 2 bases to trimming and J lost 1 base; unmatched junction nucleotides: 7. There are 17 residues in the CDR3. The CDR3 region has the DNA TGTGCCAGCAGCTTATTGACAGGGGGCAAGCGGAACACTGAAGCTTTCTTT. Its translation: CASSLLTGGKRNTEAFF.

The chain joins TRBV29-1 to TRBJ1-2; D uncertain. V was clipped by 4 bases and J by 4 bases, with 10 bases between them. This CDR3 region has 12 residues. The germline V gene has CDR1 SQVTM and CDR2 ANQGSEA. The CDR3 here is CSVGYGPYGYTF. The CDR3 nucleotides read TGCAGCGTTGGTTACGGGCCCTATGGCTACACCTTC.

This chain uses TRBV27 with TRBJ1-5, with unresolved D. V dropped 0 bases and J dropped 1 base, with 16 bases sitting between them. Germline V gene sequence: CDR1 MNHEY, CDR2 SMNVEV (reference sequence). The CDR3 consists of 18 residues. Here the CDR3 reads CASSLSRAGPTSNQPQHF. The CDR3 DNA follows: TGTGCCAGCAGTTTATCGAGGGCTGGACCGACCAGCAATCAGCCCCAGCATTTT.

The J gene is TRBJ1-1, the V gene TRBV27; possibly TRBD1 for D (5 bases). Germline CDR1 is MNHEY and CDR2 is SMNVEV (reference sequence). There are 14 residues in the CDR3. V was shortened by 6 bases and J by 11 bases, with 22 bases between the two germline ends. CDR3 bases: TGTGCCAGCAGCCCCCGGAGAGGGGAACAAGGGGCTTTCTTT. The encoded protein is CASSPRRGEQGAFF.

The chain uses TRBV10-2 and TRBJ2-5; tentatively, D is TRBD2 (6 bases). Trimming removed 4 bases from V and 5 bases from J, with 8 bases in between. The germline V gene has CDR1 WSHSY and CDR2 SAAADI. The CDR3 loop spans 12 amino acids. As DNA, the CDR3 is TGCGCCAGCAGTGCGGGGGTGGAGACCCAGTACTTC. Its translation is CASSAGVETQYF.

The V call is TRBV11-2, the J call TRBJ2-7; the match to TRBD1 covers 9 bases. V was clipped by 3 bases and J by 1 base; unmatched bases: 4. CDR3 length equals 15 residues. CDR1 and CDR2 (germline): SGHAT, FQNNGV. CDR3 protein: CASSLGQGLSYEQYV. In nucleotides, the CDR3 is TGTGCCAGCAGCTTGGGACAGGGCCTTTCCTACGAGCAGTACGTC.

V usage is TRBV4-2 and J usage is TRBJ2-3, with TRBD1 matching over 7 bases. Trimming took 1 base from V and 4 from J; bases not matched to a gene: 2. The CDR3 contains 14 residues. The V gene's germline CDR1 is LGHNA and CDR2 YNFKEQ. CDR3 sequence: CASSQGTGADTQYF. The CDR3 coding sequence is TGTGCCAGCAGCCAAGGGACAGGAGCAGATACGCAGTATTTT.

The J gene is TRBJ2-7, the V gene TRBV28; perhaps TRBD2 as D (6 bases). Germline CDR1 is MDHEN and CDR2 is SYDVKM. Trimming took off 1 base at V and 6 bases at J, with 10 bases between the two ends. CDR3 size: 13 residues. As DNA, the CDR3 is TGTGCCAGCAGTTTATCCGGGAGTAGCGAGCAGTACGTC. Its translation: CASSLSGSSEQYV.

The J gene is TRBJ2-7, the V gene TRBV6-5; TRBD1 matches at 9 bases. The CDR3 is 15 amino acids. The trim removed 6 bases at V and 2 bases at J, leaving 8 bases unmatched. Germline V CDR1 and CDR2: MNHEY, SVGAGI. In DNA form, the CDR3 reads TGTGCCAGCAGACCCAGCGGGACAGGGACCTACGAGCAGTACTTC. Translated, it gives CASRPSGTGTYEQYF.

CDR3 protein: CASSPQPSTYEQYV. In nucleotides, the CDR3 is TGTGCCAGCTCACCACAACCATCGACCTACGAGCAGTACGTC. V gene TRBV18 combines with J gene TRBJ2-7, with unresolved D. The CDR3 is 14 residues long. V lost 1 base to trimming and J lost 2 bases, with 9 bases between them. Germline V gene lookup returns CDR1 KGHSH and CDR2 LQKENI.

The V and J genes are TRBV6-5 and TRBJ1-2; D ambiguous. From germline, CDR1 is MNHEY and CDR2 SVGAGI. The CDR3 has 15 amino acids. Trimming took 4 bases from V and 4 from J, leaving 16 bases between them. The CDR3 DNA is TGTGCCAGCAGTTCCCTCTCCGCCGCGGGCTATGGCTACACCTTC. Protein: CASSSLSAAGYGYTF.

CDR3 sequence: CASSQVASVNYGYTF. The DNA of the CDR3 is TGCGCCAGCAGCCAAGTTGCGTCGGTCAACTATGGCTACACCTTC. The V and J genes are TRBV4-3 and TRBJ1-2; no clear D. Germline CDR1 LGHNA, CDR2 YSLEER. This CDR3 comprises 15 residues. V lost 1 base to trimming and J lost 2 bases, with 11 bases between them.

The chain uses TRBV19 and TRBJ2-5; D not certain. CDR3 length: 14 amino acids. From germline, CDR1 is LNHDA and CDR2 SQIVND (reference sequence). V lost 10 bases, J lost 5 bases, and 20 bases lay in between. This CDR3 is CATTGGPYLETQYF. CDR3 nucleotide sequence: TGTGCCACCACCGGCGGACCCTATCTGGAGACCCAGTACTTC.

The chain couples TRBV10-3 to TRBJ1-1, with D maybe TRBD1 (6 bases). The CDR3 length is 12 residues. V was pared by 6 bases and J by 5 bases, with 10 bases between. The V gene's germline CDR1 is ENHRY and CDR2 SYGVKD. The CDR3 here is CAISAGTTEAFF. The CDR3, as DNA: TGTGCCATCAGCGCCGGGACAACTGAAGCTTTCTTT.

In DNA, the CDR3 is TGTGCCATCAGCGACCTAGGACTCGGAGAGACCCAGTACTTC. Translated, it gives CAISDLGLGETQYF. The rearrangement links TRBV10-3 to TRBJ2-5, with TRBD2 as a possible D gene (5 bases). Germline-derived CDR1 and CDR2 are ENHRY and SYGVKD. The CDR3 sequence is 14 residues long. Trimming cost V 6 bases and J 4 bases, with 15 bases left between them.